The source of this T cell receptor (beta chain) is a study of tumor-infiltrating lymphocytes in primary liver carcinoma. In the study overall: Surgical resection served as treatment for the primary liver carcinoma of these patients.

The CDR3 extends over 14 amino acids. Germline lookup yields CDR1 DFQATT and CDR2 SNEGSKA (reference sequence). On this clonotype itself: At one of its ends the junction is not consistent with the germline gene, which may arise from a read error.

The researchers obtained blood RNA from unsorted whole blood and also extracted germline DNA. The researchers produced TCR beta cDNA from approximately 0.45 ug total RNA with a constant-region primer. Employing slightly modified ARM-PCR, three nested multiplex PCR rounds were run, and these gave rise to the TCR beta libraries. TRBV1-TRBV30 forward primers paired with a C-beta reverse primer were used in the first two PCR rounds, which ran roughly 11 cycles each. One entry per CDR3 protein, called by TCRdb with MiXCR from the multiplex PCR reads. The sample shows 300,000 to 400,000 distinct CDR3 sequences, 65% of them seen only once.

Sequenced: peripheral blood. The chain recombines TRBV20-1 with TRBJ2-7; a possible D gene is TRBD2 (6 bases). The source of this sequence is a man aged 35-49 years with primary liver carcinoma and hepatitis B virus infection. CDR3 amino acids: CSARDLTAGYEQYF. In DNA form, the CDR3 reads TGCAGTGCTAGAGATCTAACCGCGGGGTACGAGCAATACTTC.